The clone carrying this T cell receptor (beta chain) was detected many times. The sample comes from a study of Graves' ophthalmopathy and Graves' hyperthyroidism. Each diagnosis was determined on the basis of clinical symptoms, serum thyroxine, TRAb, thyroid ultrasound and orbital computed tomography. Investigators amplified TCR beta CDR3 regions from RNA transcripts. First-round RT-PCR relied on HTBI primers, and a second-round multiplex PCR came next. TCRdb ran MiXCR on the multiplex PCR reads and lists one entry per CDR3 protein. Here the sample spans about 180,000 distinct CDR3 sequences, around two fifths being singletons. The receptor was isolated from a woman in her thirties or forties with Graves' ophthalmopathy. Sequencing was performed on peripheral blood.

The CDR3 is CASSPHGTGKETQYF. The CDR3, as DNA: TGTGCCAGCAGCCCACACGGGACAGGGAAAGAGACCCAGTACTTC. The V and J genes are TRBV7-9 and TRBJ2-5; TRBD1 agrees at 9 bases. The CDR3 is 15 residues long. V trimming: 5 bases; J trimming: 3 bases; junction bases outside the gene matches: 7. Per germline, CDR1 SEHNR and CDR2 FQNEAQ (reference sequence).